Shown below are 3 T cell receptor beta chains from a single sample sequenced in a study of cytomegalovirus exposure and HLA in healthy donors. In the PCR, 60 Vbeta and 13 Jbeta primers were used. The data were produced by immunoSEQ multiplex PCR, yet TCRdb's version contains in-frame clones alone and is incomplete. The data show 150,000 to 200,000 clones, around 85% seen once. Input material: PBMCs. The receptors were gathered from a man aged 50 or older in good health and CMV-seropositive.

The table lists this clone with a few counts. The CDR3 protein is CASSPGQGDGYTF. The CDR3 DNA is TGTGCCAGCAGTCCCGGACAGGGGGACGGCTACACCTTC. The chain recombines TRBV6-5 with TRBJ1-2, with 10 bases lining up with TRBD1. Germline V gives CDR1 MNHEY, CDR2 SVGAGI. Germline trimming cut 5 bases from V and 8 bases from J; bases unmatched to any gene: 5. The CDR3 has 13 residues.

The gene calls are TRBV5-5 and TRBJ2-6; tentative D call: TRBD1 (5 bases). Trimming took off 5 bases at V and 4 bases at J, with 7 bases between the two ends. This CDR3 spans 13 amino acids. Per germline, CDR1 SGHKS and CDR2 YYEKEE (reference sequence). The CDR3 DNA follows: TGTGCCAGCAGGCCAGGGGGGGCCAACGTCCTGACTTTC. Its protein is CASRPGGANVLTF. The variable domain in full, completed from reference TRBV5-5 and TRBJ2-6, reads DAGVTQSPTHLIKTRGQQVTLRCSPISGHKSVSWYQQVLGQGPQFIFQYYEKEERGRGNFPDRFSARQFPNYSSELNVNALLLGDSALYLCASRPGGANVLTFGAGSRLTVL.

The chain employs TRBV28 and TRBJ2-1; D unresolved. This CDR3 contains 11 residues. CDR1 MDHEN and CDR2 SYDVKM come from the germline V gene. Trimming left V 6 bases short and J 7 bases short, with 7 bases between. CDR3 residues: CASSTLNEQFF. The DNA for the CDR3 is TGTGCCAGCAGCACATTAAATGAGCAGTTCTTC.